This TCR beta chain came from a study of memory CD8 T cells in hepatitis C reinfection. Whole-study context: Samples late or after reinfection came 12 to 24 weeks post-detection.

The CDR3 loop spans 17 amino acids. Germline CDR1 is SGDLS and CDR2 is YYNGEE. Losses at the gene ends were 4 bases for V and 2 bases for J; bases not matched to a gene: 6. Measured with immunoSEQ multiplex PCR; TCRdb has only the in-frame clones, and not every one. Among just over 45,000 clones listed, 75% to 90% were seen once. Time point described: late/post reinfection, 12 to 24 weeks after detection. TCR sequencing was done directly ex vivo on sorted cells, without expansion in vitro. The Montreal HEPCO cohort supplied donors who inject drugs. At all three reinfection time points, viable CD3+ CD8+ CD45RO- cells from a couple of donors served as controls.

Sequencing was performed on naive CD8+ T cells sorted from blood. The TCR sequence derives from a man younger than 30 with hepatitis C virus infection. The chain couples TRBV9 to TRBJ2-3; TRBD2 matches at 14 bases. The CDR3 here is CASSTPTSGGDTDTQYF. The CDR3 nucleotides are TGTGCCAGCAGCACCCCGACTAGCGGGGGGGACACAGATACGCAGTATTTT.